The clone carrying this T cell receptor (beta chain) was observed once. Germline V gene sequence: CDR1 SGHNT, CDR2 YENEEA. V shed 4 bases and J 3 bases; nucleotides not matched to a gene: 2. The length of the CDR3 is 13 residues. The entry originates in a study of blood T cell repertoires in COVID-19. Study details: Material from acute and convalescent COVID-19 was sourced from the United States, Italy and Spain. PBMCs, B-cell-depleted T cells, or T cells were the source of the cDNA or gDNA that made up the material.

In the original processing: Reference gene primer amplification yielded estimated nucleated cell counts. Libraries were prepared by immunoSEQ multiplex PCR; TCRdb keeps only in-frame clonotypes and omits some of them. V and J calls and clone size are given by that table; D and trimming were obtained from the DNA. The table has approximately 160,000 clones, 70% to 90% seen once. The chain is built from TRBV11-3 and TRBJ1-1; TRBD1 aligns across 7 bases. This TCR was recovered from a woman in her 70s with acute or convalescent COVID-19. Material: peripheral blood. DNA for the CDR3: TGTGCCAGCAGCTCCACAGGGGACACTGAAGCTTTCTTT. Protein product: CASSSTGDTEAFF.